This entry lists 31 T cell receptor beta chains sequenced from one sample in a study of post-analysis software for immune sequencing data. Researchers reported that TCR beta cDNA libraries carried unique molecular identifiers. TCRdb processed the PCR reads anew with MiXCR; each CDR3 protein has one entry. This sample has over 300,000 distinct CDR3 sequences, with roughly 38% found just once. Their antigen targets remain unknown. Findings and limits, study-wide: TRBV5-6, TRBV5-1 and TRBV20-1 were among about 5 TRBV segments more frequent in patients than controls.

The sequenced material came from blood. These receptors came from a girl between 5 and 17 years old with multiple sclerosis.

This clonotype has more than one count but fewer than ten. The V gene is TRBV4-1, the J gene TRBJ2-1; TRBD1 or TRBD2 may be the D gene (6 bases each). Germline V CDR1 and CDR2: MGHRA, YSYEKL. The CDR3 length is 15 residues. The V end was cut by 5 bases, the J end by 6 bases, with 17 bases between. CDR3 protein: CASSGLGGLVNEQFF. The CDR3 DNA follows: TGCGCCAGCAGCGGCCTCGGGGGCCTCGTCAATGAGCAGTTCTTC.

The J gene is TRBJ2-3, the V gene TRBV20-1, with D maybe TRBD2 (5 bases). Trimming cost V 0 bases and J 6 bases, with 16 bases left between them. The CDR3 is 15 amino acids. Germline V gene data show CDR1 as DFQATT and CDR2 as SNEGSKA (reference sequence). CDR3 amino acids: CSARDLGNVADTQYF. The CDR3 nucleotides read TGCAGTGCTAGAGATCTCGGGAATGTCGCTGATACGCAGTATTTT.

This clonotype occurred a few times. The chain carries TRBV7-8 and TRBJ2-1; TRBD1 might be the D (5 bases). V lost 4 bases and J 4 bases, leaving 11 bases between the germline ends. In germline, CDR1 is SGHVS, CDR2 FQNEAQ. The CDR3 is made up of 14 amino acids. The CDR3 DNA sequence: TGTGCCAGCAGCTACAGGAAGGGGTACAATGAGCAGTTCTTC. The encoded protein is CASSYRKGYNEQFF.

The V and J genes are TRBV7-9 and TRBJ1-2; TRBD1 might be the D (6 bases). Germline-derived CDR1 and CDR2 are SEHNR and FQNEAQ (reference sequence). The CDR3 consists of 15 residues. The germline V and J ends were trimmed by 1 base and 7 bases, with 16 bases remaining between them. The CDR3 sequence is CASSLVGRGIGGYTF. CDR3 nucleotides: TGTGCCAGCAGCTTAGTCGGCAGGGGAATAGGTGGCTACACCTTC.

The table lists this clonotype with a few counts. The V and J genes are TRBV12-3 or TRBV12-4 and TRBJ2-7, with 9 bases that match TRBD1. The CDR3 consists of 13 residues. The ends lost 6 bases at V and 5 bases at J; junction bases unmatched: 5. CDR3 sequence reads: CASRGQGTHEQYF. DNA for the CDR3: TGTGCCAGCAGAGGACAGGGGACCCACGAGCAGTACTTC.

This clonotype appeared a few times. This chain uses TRBV6-5 with TRBJ2-5, with 11 bases that match TRBD1. The CDR3 is 16 amino acids. Per germline, CDR1 MNHEY and CDR2 SVGAGI. After removal of 6 bases from V and 2 bases from J, the junction contained 8 bases not matched to a gene. The CDR3 DNA reads TGTGCCAGCAGCCCCGCCGGGACAGGGGGACAAGAGACCCAGTACTTC. This gives the protein CASSPAGTGGQETQYF.

This chain uses TRBV24-1 with TRBJ2-3; the D gene could be TRBD1 or TRBD2 (7 bases each). Germline CDR1 is KGHDR and CDR2 is SFDVKD. V lost 8 bases, J lost 6 bases, and 14 bases lay in between. The CDR3 extends over 13 amino acids. DNA of the CDR3: TGTGCCACCACCACAGGGGAGGGGGATACGCAGTATTTT. Protein product: CATTTGEGDTQYF.

CDR3 in DNA: TGTGCCAGCAGTCAAACCGGGACAGGGGGCTCCTACAATGAGCAGTTCTTC. This translates into CASSQTGTGGSYNEQFF. The genes are TRBV6-1 and TRBJ2-1; TRBD1 aligns across 11 bases. Germline V CDR1 and CDR2: MNHNS, SASEGT. V dropped 5 bases and J dropped 0; count of bases not matched to a gene: 6. This CDR3 spans 17 amino acids.

CDR3 nucleotide sequence: TGCGCCAGCAGCCTAACCTTCGGTCCGGGGGGATGCGAGCAGTACTTC. It yields the protein CASSLTFGPGGCEQYF. This chain uses TRBV5-1 with TRBJ2-7, with 7 bases that match TRBD2. The V segment lost 4 bases and the J segment 6 bases; nucleotides outside the gene matches: 16. There are 16 residues in the CDR3. Germline V gives CDR1 SGHRS, CDR2 YFSETQ.

J is TRBJ2-7 and V is TRBV10-3; 10 bases map to TRBD2. Germline V gene sequence: CDR1 ENHRY, CDR2 SYGVKD. The CDR3 contains 12 residues. V shed 11 bases, J shed 6 bases, and the junction held 7 bases outside the gene matches. This CDR3 is CAARTSGGEQYF. The CDR3 DNA follows: TGTGCCGCTCGGACTAGCGGAGGCGAGCAGTACTTC.

This clonotype was counted a single time. The gene calls are TRBV7-2 and TRBJ2-2; 8 positions agree with TRBD2. The CDR3 is 17 residues long. Germline trimming cut 3 bases from V and 5 bases from J; bases unmatched to any gene: 11. CDR1 and CDR2 (germline): SGHTA, FQGNSA. CDR3 residues: CASSFPAGGGGTGELFF. The CDR3 DNA sequence: TGTGCCAGCAGCTTTCCGGCGGGTGGCGGGGGGACCGGGGAGCTGTTTTTT. Using reference TRBV7-2 and TRBJ2-2 for the parts outside the CDR3, the full variable domain is GAGVSQSPSNKVTEKGKDVELRCDPISGHTALYWYRQSLGQGLEFLIYFQGNSAPDKSGLPSDRFSAERTGGSVSTLTIQRTQQEDSAVYLCASSFPAGGGGTGELFFGEGSRLTVL.

The chain uses TRBV10-3 and TRBJ2-7; perhaps TRBD1 as D (6 bases). This CDR3 is built from 12 residues. The V gene lost 10 bases and the J gene lost 1 base, with 11 bases spanning the gap. Germline V CDR1 and CDR2: ENHRY, SYGVKD. The CDR3 DNA reads as TGTGCCACAGGGGAGTTGTCCTACGAGCAGTACTTC. Its protein is CATGELSYEQYF.

This clonotype showed up just a few times. The chain joins TRBV9 to TRBJ2-1, with 11 positions matching TRBD2. V dropped 4 bases and J dropped 8; count of bases not matched to a gene: 5. The length of the CDR3 is 14 residues. Germline V gene lookup returns CDR1 SGDLS and CDR2 YYNGEE. The CDR3 bases are TGTGCCAGCAGCTACCGACTAGCGGGGCATGAGCAGTTCTTC. Translation: CASSYRLAGHEQFF.

This clonotype was seen only a few times. The chain employs TRBV7-6 and TRBJ1-2, with D unclear. The V gene lost 5 bases and the J gene lost 4 bases, with 11 bases spanning the gap. The CDR3 totals 13 residues. Germline V gene data show CDR1 as SGHVS and CDR2 as FNYEAQ. CDR3: CASSPADGYGYTF. CDR3 nucleotide sequence: TGTGCCAGCAGCCCAGCGGACGGCTATGGCTACACCTTC.

This chain links TRBV24-1 with TRBJ2-3; 13 bases are a match to TRBD2. The CDR3 is made up of 19 amino acids. Germline V gives CDR1 KGHDR, CDR2 SFDVKD. Trimming removed 2 bases from V and 1 base from J; junction bases left unmatched: 8. The CDR3 bases are TGTGCCACCAGTGATTCTCTAGGACTAGCGGGGGCGCGCACAGATACGCAGTATTTT. This gives the protein CATSDSLGLAGARTDTQYF.

V usage is TRBV11-2 and J usage is TRBJ2-5, with 7 bases matching TRBD2. The DNA end is more similar to TRBJ2-7, so the J call may be wrong. The CDR3 has 15 amino acids. Germline V gene sequence: CDR1 SGHAT, CDR2 FQNNGV. CDR3 loop: CASSSGEGLPYEQYF. As DNA, the CDR3 is TGTGCCAGCAGCTCCGGGGAGGGGTTACCCTACGAGCAGTACTTC.

V and J are TRBV3-1 and TRBJ1-1; no reliable D call. Germline lookup yields CDR1 LGHDT and CDR2 YNNKEL (reference sequence). This CDR3 region has 13 residues. The V end lost 5 bases, the J end lost 7 bases, and 14 bases lay between the germline ends. The CDR3 DNA reads as TGTGCCAGCAGCGGGCCAGCGTTGGTTGAAGCTTTCTTT. Amino acids: CASSGPALVEAFF.

This clonotype has more than one count but fewer than ten. V and J are TRBV12-3 or TRBV12-4 and TRBJ2-5; no clear D gene. The V end was cut by 1 base, the J end by 2 bases, with 11 bases between. This CDR3 region has 15 residues. The CDR3 here is CASSLEGWVQETQYF. In nucleotides, the CDR3 is TGTGCCAGCAGTTTAGAGGGTTGGGTGCAAGAGACCCAGTACTTC.

This chain links TRBV2 with TRBJ2-3; D is perhaps TRBD2 (7 bases). Looked up from germline, CDR1 is SNHLY and CDR2 is FYNNEI. Trimming cost V 6 bases and J 5 bases, with 21 bases left between them. The CDR3 is made up of 16 amino acids. The CDR3 loop is CASRLSAGAPGDTQYF. The CDR3 region has the DNA TGTGCCAGCAGGCTAAGCGCGGGGGCGCCGGGAGATACGCAGTATTTT.

The gene calls are TRBV7-9 and TRBJ1-2; the D is unclear. Germline V gives CDR1 SEHNR, CDR2 FQNEAQ (reference sequence). V shed 1 base and J shed 9 bases, with 9 bases lying between them. This CDR3 comprises 12 residues. CDR3 nucleotides: TGTGCCAGCAGCTTAGTCCTGGGAAGCTACACCTTC. Translated, it gives CASSLVLGSYTF.

Only a few counts were recorded for this clonotype. The rearrangement links TRBV6-5 to TRBJ1-4; D remains unclear. The CDR3 runs to 13 residues. CDR1 and CDR2 from the germline V gene are MNHEY and SVGAGI. Trimming removed 0 bases at V and 12 bases at J, with 11 bases between. The CDR3 here is CASSYSLGEELFF. CDR3 sequence (DNA): TGTGCCAGCAGTTACTCGTTGGGTGAGGAACTGTTTTTT.

V gene TRBV6-1 combines with J gene TRBJ2-5, with D possibly TRBD2 on 5 matching bases. V gave up 4 bases and J gave up 5 bases, with 20 bases separating them. Germline V gene data show CDR1 as MNHNS and CDR2 as SASEGT. There are 16 residues in the CDR3. The CDR3 nucleotides read TGTGCCAGCAGTGGAGCCTCCGGGATAATCGGGGAGACCCAGTACTTC. This translates into CASSGASGIIGETQYF.

This chain uses TRBV7-9 with TRBJ1-5, with 7 bases that match TRBD1. After removal of 1 base from V and 2 bases from J, the junction contained 5 bases not matched to a gene. There are 16 residues in the CDR3. Germline V gene data show CDR1 as SEHNR and CDR2 as FQNEAQ (reference sequence). The CDR3 coding sequence is TGTGCCAGCAGCTTAGGACAGGGCGGGGGCAATCAGCCCCAGCATTTT. This encodes CASSLGQGGGNQPQHF.

This clonotype was detected only a few times. CDR3 sequence reads: CASSPGHGYTF. The CDR3, as DNA: TGTGCCAGCAGTCCCGGGCATGGCTACACCTTC. V gene TRBV12-3 or TRBV12-4 combines with J gene TRBJ1-2; D unclear. Trimming cost V 5 bases and J 6 bases, with 7 bases left between them. CDR3 size: 11 residues.

This clonotype was seen only a few times. V is TRBV14 and J is TRBJ1-2; a possible D gene is TRBD1 (6 bases). CDR1 is SGHDN and CDR2 is FVKESK in the germline V gene. The CDR3 sequence is 12 residues long. V gave up 4 bases and J gave up 8 bases, with 11 bases separating them. DNA for the CDR3: TGTGCCAGCAGCCCCGACAGGCGGGGCTACACCTTC. Translation gives CASSPDRRGYTF.

This clonotype was observed a few times. The gene calls are TRBV5-1 and TRBJ2-5; D not certain. Germline-derived CDR1 and CDR2 are SGHRS and YFSETQ. The V gene lost 3 bases and the J gene lost 1 base, with 10 bases spanning the gap. The CDR3 totals 14 residues. Here the CDR3 reads CASSSKLGQETQYF. The CDR3 DNA sequence: TGCGCCAGCAGCTCAAAACTGGGCCAAGAGACCCAGTACTTC.

CDR3 nucleotides: TGTGCCAGTAGTGTAGGAGCCACTGAAGCTTTCTTT. This encodes CASSVGATEAFF. The rearrangement joins TRBV19 to TRBJ1-1; D uncertain. V was pared by 5 bases and J by 4 bases, with 8 bases between. The CDR3 extends over 12 amino acids. Germline CDR1 reads LNHDA; CDR2 reads SQIVND (reference sequence).

This clonotype was counted between two and nine times. In nucleotides, the CDR3 is TGCGCCAGCAGCCAAGATTCCAGCTCGGGTGAAAAACTGTTTTTT. Protein: CASSQDSSSGEKLFF. This chain links TRBV4-3 with TRBJ1-4; D is undetermined. V lost 0 bases and J lost 7, with 12 bases in between. The length of the CDR3 is 15 residues. Per the germline V gene, CDR1 is LGHNA and CDR2 is YSLEER.

The J gene is TRBJ1-2, the V gene TRBV6-5; no firm D call. The CDR3 consists of 13 residues. The germline gives CDR1 MNHEY, CDR2 SVGAGI. The ends were cut back, 5 bases at V and 6 bases at J, with 13 bases in the middle. The CDR3 region has the DNA TGTGCCAGCAGTCGGATGGGGAGGGATGGCTACACCTTC. Amino acid sequence: CASSRMGRDGYTF.

This clonotype was counted a few times. This sequence joins TRBV7-6 and TRBJ2-3, with TRBD2 matching over 13 bases. CDR3 length equals 15 residues. The ends lost 3 bases at V and 7 bases at J; junction bases unmatched: 4. Germline-derived CDR1 and CDR2 are SGHVS and FNYEAQ. CDR3: CASSLRTSGGHTQYF. CDR3 bases: TGTGCCAGCAGCTTGAGGACTAGCGGGGGACATACGCAGTATTTT.

The count of this clonotype is one. The CDR3: CSAAGTENSPLHF. CDR3 bases: TGCAGTGCTGCCGGGACAGAAAATTCACCCCTCCACTTT. The chain couples TRBV20-1 to TRBJ1-6; TRBD1 agrees at 7 bases. V was clipped by 5 bases and J by 7 bases; unmatched bases: 5. This CDR3 region has 13 residues. Germline lookup yields CDR1 DFQATT and CDR2 SNEGSKA (reference sequence).